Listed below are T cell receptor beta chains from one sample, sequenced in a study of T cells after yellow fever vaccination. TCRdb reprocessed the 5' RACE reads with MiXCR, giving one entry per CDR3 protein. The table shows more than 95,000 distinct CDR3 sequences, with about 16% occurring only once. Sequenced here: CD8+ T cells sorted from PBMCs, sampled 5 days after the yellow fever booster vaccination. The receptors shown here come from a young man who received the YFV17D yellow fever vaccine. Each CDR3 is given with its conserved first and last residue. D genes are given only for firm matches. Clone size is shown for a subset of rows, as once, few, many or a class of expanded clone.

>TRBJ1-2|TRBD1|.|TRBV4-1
CASSLKQGADYGYTF
TGCGCCAGCAGCCTCAAGCAGGGGGCTGACTATGGCTACACCTTC
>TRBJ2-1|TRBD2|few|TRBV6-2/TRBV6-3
CASRDGVAGGPNEQFF
TGTGCCAGCAGGGACGGGGTTGCGGGGGGGCCGAATGAGCAGTTCTTC
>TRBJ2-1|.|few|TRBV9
CASSVSQGGLDEQFF
TGTGCCAGCAGCGTGAGCCAGGGGGGGCTGGATGAGCAGTTCTTC
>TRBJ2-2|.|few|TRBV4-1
CASSQDPGPGELFF
TGCGCCAGCAGCCAAGATCCCGGGCCCGGGGAGCTGTTTTTT
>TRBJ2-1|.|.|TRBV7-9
CASSLERNEQFF
TGTGCCAGCAGCTTAGAGCGCAATGAGCAGTTCTTC
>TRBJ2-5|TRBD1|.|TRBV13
CASSLSFADRAAETQYF
TGTGCCAGCAGCTTAAGCTTCGCGGACAGGGCCGCGGAGACCCAGTACTTC
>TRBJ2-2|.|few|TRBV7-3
CASGPGGELFF
TGTGCCAGCGGCCCGGGGGGGGAGCTGTTTTTT
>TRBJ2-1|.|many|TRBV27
CASSPDYHEQFF
TGTGCCAGCTCGCCGGACTACCATGAGCAGTTCTTC
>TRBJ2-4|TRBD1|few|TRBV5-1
CASSMGQNLAKNIQYF
TGCGCCAGCAGCATGGGACAGAATCTAGCCAAAAACATTCAGTACTTC
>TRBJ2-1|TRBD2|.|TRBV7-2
CASSPLMGLAGGSEQFF
TGTGCCAGCAGCCCCCTAATGGGACTAGCGGGGGGGAGCGAGCAGTTCTTC
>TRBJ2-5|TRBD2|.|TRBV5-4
CASSPGGGQETQYF
TGTGCCAGCAGCCCGGGAGGGGGACAAGAGACCCAGTACTTC
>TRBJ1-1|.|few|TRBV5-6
CASSLVRGTTHTEAFF
TGTGCCAGCAGCTTGGTTCGGGGGACGACGCACACTGAAGCTTTCTTT
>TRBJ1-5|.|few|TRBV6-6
CASSAGSSNQPQHF
TGTGCCAGCAGTGCCGGGTCCAGCAATCAGCCCCAGCATTTT
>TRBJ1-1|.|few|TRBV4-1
CASGRVGQWAEAFF
TGCGCCAGCGGTCGGGTCGGACAGTGGGCTGAAGCTTTCTTT
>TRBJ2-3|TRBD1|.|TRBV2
CASWTGSTDTQYF
TGTGCCAGCTGGACAGGTAGCACAGATACGCAGTATTTT
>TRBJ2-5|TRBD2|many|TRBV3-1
CASSQGTSGRETQYF
TGTGCCAGCAGCCAAGGGACTAGCGGCCGAGAGACCCAGTACTTC
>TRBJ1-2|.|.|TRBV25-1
CASSESRPGGYTF
TGTGCCAGCAGTGAATCCCGACCTGGGGGCTACACCTTC
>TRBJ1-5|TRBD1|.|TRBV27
CASTSLTGVSNQPQHF
TGTGCCAGCACCTCACTGACAGGGGTTAGCAATCAGCCCCAGCATTTT
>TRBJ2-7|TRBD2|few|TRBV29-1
CSAQPGTSGASSYEQYF
TGCAGCGCTCAACCCGGGACTAGCGGGGCCAGCTCCTACGAGCAGTACTTC
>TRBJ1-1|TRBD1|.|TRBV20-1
CSASPDRGLVTEAFF
TGCAGTGCTAGTCCCGACAGGGGGCTTGTCACTGAAGCTTTCTTT
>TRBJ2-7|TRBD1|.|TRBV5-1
CASSESGTGAYEQYF
TGCGCCAGCAGCGAATCCGGGACAGGGGCCTACGAGCAGTACTTC
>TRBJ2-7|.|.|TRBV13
CASSSPNSYEQYF
TGTGCCAGCAGCTCCCCTAACTCCTACGAGCAGTACTTC
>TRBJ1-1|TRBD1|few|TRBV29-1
CSVVQGADLTEAFF
TGCAGCGTTGTGCAGGGGGCCGATCTCACTGAAGCTTTCTTT
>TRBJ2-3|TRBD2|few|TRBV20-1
CSASSGGTDTQYF
TGCAGTGCATCTAGCGGGGGCACAGATACGCAGTATTTT
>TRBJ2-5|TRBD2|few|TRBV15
CATSIPRGGAQYF
TGTGCCACCAGCATCCCCCGGGGAGGGGCCCAGTACTTC
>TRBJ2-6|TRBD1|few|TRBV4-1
CASFGGRGNSGANVLTF
TGCGCCAGCTTTGGTGGCAGGGGGAATTCTGGGGCCAACGTCCTGACTTTC
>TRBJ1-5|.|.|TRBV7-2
CASSLAGGPVQPQHF
TGTGCCAGCAGCTTAGCGGGGGGGCCGGTGCAGCCCCAGCATTTT
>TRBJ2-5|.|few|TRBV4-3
CASSRPWGEETQYF
TGCGCCAGCAGCCGCCCCTGGGGGGAAGAGACCCAGTACTTC
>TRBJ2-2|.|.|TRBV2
CASSAPGANTGELFF
TGTGCCAGCAGTGCTCCAGGGGCGAACACCGGGGAGCTGTTTTTT
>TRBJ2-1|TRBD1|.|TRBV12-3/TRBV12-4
CASGPGQVYNEQFF
TGTGCCAGCGGCCCTGGACAGGTTTACAATGAGCAGTTCTTC
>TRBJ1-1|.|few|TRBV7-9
CASTPGATEAFF
TGTGCCAGCACTCCGGGGGCTACTGAAGCTTTCTTT
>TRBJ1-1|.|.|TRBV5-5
CASSWPAGREAFF
TGTGCCAGCAGCTGGCCCGCGGGGCGTGAAGCTTTCTTT
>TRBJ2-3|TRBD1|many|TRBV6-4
CASRPGQSSTDTQYF
TGTGCCAGCAGGCCGGGACAGAGTAGCACAGATACGCAGTATTTT
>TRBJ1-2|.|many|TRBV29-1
CSAVTENLYGYTF
TGCAGCGCCGTAACAGAGAATCTCTATGGCTACACCTTC
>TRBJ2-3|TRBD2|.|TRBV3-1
CASSLQAGGLVTDTQYF
TGTGCCAGCAGCCTCCAAGCGGGGGGGCTGGTCACTGATACGCAGTATTTT
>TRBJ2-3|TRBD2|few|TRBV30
CAWSVLGTRGTDTQYF
TGTGCCTGGAGTGTACTAGGGACTAGGGGCACAGATACGCAGTATTTT
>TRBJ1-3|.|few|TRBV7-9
CANPGYGNTIYF
TGTGCCAACCCGGGGTATGGAAACACCATATATTTT